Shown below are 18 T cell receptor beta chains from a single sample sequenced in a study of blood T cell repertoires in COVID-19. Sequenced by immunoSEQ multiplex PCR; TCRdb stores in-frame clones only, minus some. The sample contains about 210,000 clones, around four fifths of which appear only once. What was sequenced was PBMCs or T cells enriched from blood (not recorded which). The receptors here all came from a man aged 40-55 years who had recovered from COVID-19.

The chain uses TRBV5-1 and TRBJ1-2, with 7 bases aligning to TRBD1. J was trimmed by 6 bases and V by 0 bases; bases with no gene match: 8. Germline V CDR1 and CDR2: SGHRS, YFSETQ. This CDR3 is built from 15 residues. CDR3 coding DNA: TGCGCCAGCAGCTTGGCGGGCCAGGGGGAGGATGGCTACACCTTC. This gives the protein CASSLAGQGEDGYTF.

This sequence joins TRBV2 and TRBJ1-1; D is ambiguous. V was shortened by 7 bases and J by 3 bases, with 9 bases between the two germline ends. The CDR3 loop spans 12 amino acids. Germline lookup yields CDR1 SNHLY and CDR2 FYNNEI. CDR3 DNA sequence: TGTGCCAGCAATGTTGGCTACACTGAAGCTTTCTTT. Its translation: CASNVGYTEAFF.

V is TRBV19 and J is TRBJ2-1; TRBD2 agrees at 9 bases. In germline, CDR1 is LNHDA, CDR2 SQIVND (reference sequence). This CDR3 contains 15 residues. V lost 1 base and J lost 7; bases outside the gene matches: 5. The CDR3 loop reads CASSIGGLAYNEQFF. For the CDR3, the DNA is TGTGCCAGTAGTATAGGGGGACTAGCTTATAATGAGCAGTTCTTC. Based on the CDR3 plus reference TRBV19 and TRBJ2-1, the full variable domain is DGGITQSPKYLFRKEGQNVTLSCEQNLNHDAMYWYRQDPGQGLRLIYYSQIVNDFQKGDIAEGYSVSREKKESFPLTVTSAQKNPTAFYLCASSIGGLAYNEQFFGPGTRLTVL.

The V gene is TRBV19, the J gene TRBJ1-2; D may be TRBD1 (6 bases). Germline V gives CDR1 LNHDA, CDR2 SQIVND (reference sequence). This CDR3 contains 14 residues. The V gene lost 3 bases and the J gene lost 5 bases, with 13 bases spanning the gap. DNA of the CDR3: TGTGCCAGTAGTATCTCAGGGGTCGGGTATGGCTACACCTTC. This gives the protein CASSISGVGYGYTF.

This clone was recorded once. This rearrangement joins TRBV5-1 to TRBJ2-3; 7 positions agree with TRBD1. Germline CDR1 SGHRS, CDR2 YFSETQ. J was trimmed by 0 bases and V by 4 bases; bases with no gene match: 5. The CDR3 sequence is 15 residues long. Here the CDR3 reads CASSPDRTSTDTQYF. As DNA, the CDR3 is TGCGCCAGCAGCCCGGACAGGACTAGCACAGATACGCAGTATTTT. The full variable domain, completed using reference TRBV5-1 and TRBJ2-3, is KAGVTQTPRYLIKTRGQQVTLSCSPISGHRSVSWYQQTPGQGLQFLFEYFSETQRNKGNFPGRFSGRQFSNSRSEMNVSTLELGDSALYLCASSPDRTSTDTQYFGPGTRLTVL.

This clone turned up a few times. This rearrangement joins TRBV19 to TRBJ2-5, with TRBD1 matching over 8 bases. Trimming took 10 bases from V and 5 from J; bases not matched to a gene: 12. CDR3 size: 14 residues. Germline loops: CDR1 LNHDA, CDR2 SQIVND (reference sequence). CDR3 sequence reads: CATQDREVGETQYF. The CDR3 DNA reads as TGTGCCACCCAGGACAGGGAAGTAGGGGAGACCCAGTACTTC. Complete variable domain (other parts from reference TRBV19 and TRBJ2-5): DGGITQSPKYLFRKEGQNVTLSCEQNLNHDAMYWYRQDPGQGLRLIYYSQIVNDFQKGDIAEGYSVSREKKESFPLTVTSAQKNPTAFYLCATQDREVGETQYFGPGTRLLVL.

The CDR3 DNA reads TGTGCCAGCACCGCCTCGACGACAGGGAATTCACCCCTCCACTTT. Amino acids: CASTASTTGNSPLHF. The chain carries TRBV2 and TRBJ1-6; 7 bases map to TRBD1. CDR3 length: 15 amino acids. J lost 7 bases, V lost 7 bases, and 10 bases had no gene match. Germline lookup yields CDR1 SNHLY and CDR2 FYNNEI.

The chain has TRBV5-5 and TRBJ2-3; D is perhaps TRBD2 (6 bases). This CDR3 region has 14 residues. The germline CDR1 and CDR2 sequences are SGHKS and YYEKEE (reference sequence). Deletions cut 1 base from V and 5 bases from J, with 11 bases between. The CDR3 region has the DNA TGTGCCAGCAGCTTGCGGGGGAGTGTAGATACGCAGTATTTT. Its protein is CASSLRGSVDTQYF.

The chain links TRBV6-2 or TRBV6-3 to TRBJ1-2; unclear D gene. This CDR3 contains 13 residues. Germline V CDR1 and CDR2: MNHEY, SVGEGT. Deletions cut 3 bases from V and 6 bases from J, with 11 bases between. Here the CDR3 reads CASSYGQSDGYTF. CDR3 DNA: TGTGCCAGCAGTTATGGGCAGTCTGATGGCTACACCTTC.

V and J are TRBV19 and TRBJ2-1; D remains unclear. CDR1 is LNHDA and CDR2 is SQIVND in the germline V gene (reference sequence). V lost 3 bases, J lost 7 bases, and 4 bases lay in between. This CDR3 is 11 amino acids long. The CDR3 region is CASSIFNEQFF. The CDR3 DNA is TGTGCCAGTAGTATCTTTAATGAGCAGTTCTTC.

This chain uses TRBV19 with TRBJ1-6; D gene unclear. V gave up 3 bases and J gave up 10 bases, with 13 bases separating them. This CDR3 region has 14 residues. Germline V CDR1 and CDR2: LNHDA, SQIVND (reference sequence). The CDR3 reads CASSIGVRGSPLHF. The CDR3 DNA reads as TGTGCCAGTAGTATCGGCGTGCGCGGGTCACCCCTCCACTTT.

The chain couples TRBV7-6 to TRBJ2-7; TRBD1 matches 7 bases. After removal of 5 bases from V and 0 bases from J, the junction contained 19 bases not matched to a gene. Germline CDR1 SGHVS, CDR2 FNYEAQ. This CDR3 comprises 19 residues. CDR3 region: CASSRRPNQEGALSYEQYF. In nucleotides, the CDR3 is TGTGCCAGCAGCCGTAGGCCCAACCAAGAGGGGGCTCTCTCCTACGAGCAGTACTTC.

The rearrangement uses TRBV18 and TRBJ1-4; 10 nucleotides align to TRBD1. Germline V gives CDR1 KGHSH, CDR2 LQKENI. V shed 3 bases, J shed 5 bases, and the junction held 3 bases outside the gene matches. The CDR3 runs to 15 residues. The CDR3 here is CASSPTDRGNEKLFF. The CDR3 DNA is TGTGCCAGCTCACCTACGGACAGGGGGAATGAAAAACTGTTTTTT.

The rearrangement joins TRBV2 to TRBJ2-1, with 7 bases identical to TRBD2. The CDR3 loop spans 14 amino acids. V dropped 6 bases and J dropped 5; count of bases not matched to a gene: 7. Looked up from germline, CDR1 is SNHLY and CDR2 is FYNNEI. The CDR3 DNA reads TGTGCCAGCAGCATGGGGGGGTGGAACAATGAGCAGTTCTTC. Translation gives CASSMGGWNNEQFF.

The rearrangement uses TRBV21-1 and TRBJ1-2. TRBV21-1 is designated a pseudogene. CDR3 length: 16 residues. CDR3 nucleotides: TGTGCCAGCAGCAAAGGGGGGAGGGAGACGTTCTATGGCTACACCTTC. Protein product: CASSKGGRETFYGYTF.

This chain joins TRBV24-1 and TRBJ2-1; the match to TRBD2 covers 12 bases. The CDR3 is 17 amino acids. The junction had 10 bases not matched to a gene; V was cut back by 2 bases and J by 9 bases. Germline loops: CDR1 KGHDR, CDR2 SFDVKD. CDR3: CATSDSTLAGGPAEQFF. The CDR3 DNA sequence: TGTGCCACCAGTGATTCGACCCTAGCGGGAGGGCCCGCTGAGCAGTTCTTC.

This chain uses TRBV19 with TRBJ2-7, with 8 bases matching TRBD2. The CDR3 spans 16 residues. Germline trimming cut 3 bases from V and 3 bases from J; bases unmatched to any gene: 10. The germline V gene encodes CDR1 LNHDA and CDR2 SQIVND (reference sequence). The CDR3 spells CASSIPSSGGRYEQYF. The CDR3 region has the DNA TGTGCCAGTAGTATCCCCTCCAGCGGGGGACGCTACGAGCAGTACTTC. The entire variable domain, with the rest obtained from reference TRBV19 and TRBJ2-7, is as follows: DGGITQSPKYLFRKEGQNVTLSCEQNLNHDAMYWYRQDPGQGLRLIYYSQIVNDFQKGDIAEGYSVSREKKESFPLTVTSAQKNPTAFYLCASSIPSSGGRYEQYFGPGTRLTVT.

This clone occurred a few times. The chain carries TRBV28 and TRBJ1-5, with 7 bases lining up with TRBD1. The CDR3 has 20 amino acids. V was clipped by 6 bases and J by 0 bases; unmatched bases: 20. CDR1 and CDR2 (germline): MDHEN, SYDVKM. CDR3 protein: CASRRTLGLDRRPSNQPQHF. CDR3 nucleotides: TGTGCCAGCAGACGGACCTTGGGGCTGGACAGGAGACCTAGCAATCAGCCCCAGCATTTT.